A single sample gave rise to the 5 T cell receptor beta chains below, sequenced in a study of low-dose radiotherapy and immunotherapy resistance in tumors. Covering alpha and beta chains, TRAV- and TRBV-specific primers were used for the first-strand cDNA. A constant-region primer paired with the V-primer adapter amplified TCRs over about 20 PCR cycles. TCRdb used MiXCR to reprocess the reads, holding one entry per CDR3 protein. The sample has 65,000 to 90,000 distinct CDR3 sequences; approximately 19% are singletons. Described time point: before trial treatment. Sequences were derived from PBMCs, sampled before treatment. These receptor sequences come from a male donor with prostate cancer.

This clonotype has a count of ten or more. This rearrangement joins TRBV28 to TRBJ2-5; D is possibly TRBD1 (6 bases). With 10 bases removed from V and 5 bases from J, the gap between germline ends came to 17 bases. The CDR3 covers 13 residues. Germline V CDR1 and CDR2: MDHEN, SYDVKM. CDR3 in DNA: TGTGCCACCGAGGATGGGGGCGGGGAGACCCAGTACTTC. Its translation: CATEDGGGETQYF.

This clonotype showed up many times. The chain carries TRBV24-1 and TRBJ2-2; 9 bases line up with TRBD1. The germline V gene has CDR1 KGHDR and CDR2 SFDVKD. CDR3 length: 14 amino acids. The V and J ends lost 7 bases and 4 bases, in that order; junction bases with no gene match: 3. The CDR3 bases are TGTGCCACCAGGGGACAGGGCGTCACCGGGGAGCTGTTTTTT. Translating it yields CATRGQGVTGELFF.

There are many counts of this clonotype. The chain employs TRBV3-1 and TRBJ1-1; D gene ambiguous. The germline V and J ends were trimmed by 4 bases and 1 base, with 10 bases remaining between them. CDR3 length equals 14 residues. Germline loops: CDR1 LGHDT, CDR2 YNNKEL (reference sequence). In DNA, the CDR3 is TGTGCCAGCAGCCTAATATTGTCGAACACTGAAGCTTTCTTT. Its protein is CASSLILSNTEAFF.

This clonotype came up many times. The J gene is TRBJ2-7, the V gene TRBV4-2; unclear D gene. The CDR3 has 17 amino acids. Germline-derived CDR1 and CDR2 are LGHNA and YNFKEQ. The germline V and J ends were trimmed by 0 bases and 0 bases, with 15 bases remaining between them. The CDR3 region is CASSQDSVGGISYEQYF. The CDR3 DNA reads TGTGCCAGCAGCCAAGATTCGGTTGGCGGTATCTCCTACGAGCAGTACTTC.

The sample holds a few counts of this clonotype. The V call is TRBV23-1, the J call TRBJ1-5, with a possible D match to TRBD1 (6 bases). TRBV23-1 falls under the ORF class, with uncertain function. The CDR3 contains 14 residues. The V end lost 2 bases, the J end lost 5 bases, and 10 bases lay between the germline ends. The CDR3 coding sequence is TGCGCCAGCAGTCAACAGGGGAAATATCAGCCCCAGCATTTT. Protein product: CASSQQGKYQPQHF.